Shown below are 8 T cell receptor beta chains from a single sample sequenced in a study of blood T cell repertoires in COVID-19. Sequenced by immunoSEQ multiplex PCR; TCRdb stores in-frame clones only, minus some. Of 93,000 or so clones in the sample, approximately 89% were seen once. Sequencing used peripheral blood. Receptors originate from a woman of 80 years or more in a cohort sampled during active COVID-19.

The chain employs TRBV18 and TRBJ2-5; D may be TRBD2 (5 bases). The CDR3 length is 14 residues. Germline loops: CDR1 KGHSH, CDR2 LQKENI. Trimming pared 3 bases from V and 2 bases from J, leaving 10 bases between. CDR3 nucleotide sequence: TGTGCCAGCTCACCCACTAGAGAACAAGAGACCCAGTACTTC. Translated, it gives CASSPTREQETQYF.

This chain connects TRBV9 to TRBJ2-7; D unresolved. The V gene's germline CDR1 is SGDLS and CDR2 YYNGEE. The CDR3 spans 14 residues. Trimming shortened V by 0 bases and J by 0 bases, and 7 bases separated the two germline ends. The CDR3 region has the DNA TGTGCCAGCAGCGTAGGTATACACTCCTACGAGCAGTACTTC. Residues: CASSVGIHSYEQYF.

The J gene is TRBJ2-3, the V gene TRBV24-1, with 7 nucleotides matching TRBD2. CDR3 length: 16 residues. V was pared by 5 bases and J by 5 bases, with 12 bases of the junction left unmatched. Germline values: CDR1 KGHDR, CDR2 SFDVKD. The CDR3 here is CATSVQRGGRGDTQYF. The CDR3 nucleotides are TGTGCCACCAGTGTCCAGAGGGGAGGGAGAGGAGATACGCAGTATTTT.

V and J are TRBV19 and TRBJ1-5; D is ambiguous. Germline lookup yields CDR1 LNHDA and CDR2 SQIVND (reference sequence). Trimming pared 6 bases from V and 0 bases from J, leaving 12 bases between. The CDR3 sequence is 15 residues long. CDR3 DNA: TGTGCCAGTAGGGGTGGAGAAAATAGCAATCAGCCCCAGCATTTT. Protein: CASRGGENSNQPQHF.

The chain joins TRBV19 to TRBJ2-2; D is unresolved. The CDR3 covers 13 residues. Trimming removed 8 bases from V and 4 bases from J, with 11 bases in between. Germline V lookup: CDR1 LNHDA, CDR2 SQIVND (reference sequence). CDR3 sequence: CASSLGPTGELFF. Here the CDR3 DNA reads TGTGCCAGTTCCCTGGGCCCCACCGGGGAGCTGTTTTTT.

This chain uses TRBV19 with TRBJ2-7, with D possibly being TRBD2 (5 bases). V lost 6 bases and J lost 1, with 13 bases in between. This CDR3 has 14 amino acids. CDR1 and CDR2 from the germline V gene are LNHDA and SQIVND (reference sequence). The CDR3 protein is CASSLGLQSYEQYF. The CDR3 DNA sequence: TGTGCCAGTAGCCTTGGACTGCAGTCCTACGAGCAGTACTTC.

The V gene is TRBV28, the J gene TRBJ1-1, with 8 bases that match TRBD1. V lost 5 bases and J lost 4; bases outside the gene matches: 6. The CDR3 is 14 residues long. CDR1 and CDR2 from the germline V gene are MDHEN and SYDVKM. CDR3 nucleotide sequence: TGTGCCAGCAGTAGGGACAGGTCTTTCACTGAAGCTTTCTTT. Protein sequence: CASSRDRSFTEAFF.

The V and J genes are TRBV19 and TRBJ2-7, with a tentative D call TRBD2 (6 bases). The germline CDR1 and CDR2 sequences are LNHDA and SQIVND (reference sequence). V dropped 4 bases and J dropped 1 base, with 11 bases sitting between them. CDR3 length equals 14 residues. The CDR3 DNA follows: TGTGCCAGTAGTAGCTTAGCGGATTCCTACGAGCAGTACTTC. Protein sequence: CASSSLADSYEQYF.